This T cell receptor (beta chain) originates from a study of shared clonotypes between healthy human individuals. Study as a whole: Donors had three CD4 naive, three CD4 memory, two CD8 naive and one CD8 memory plate apiece. Study-level results: Collection of samples was limited to blood; tissue repertoires likely differ. Sequencing depth was expected to affect clonotype sharing among donors.

Comment on this clone: Its specificity is not known.

V lost 0 bases, J lost 5 bases, and 6 bases stayed unmatched. The CDR3 runs to 15 residues. Germline V gene lookup returns CDR1 SGHRS and CDR2 YFSETQ. Deep-level settings were used for running the assay. Using immunoSEQ multiplex PCR, the repertoire was profiled, and TCRdb retains in-frame clones only, with some absent. Of 2 million to 2.5 million clones listed, 93% are singletons. It was CD45RO-negative cells, positively selected for CCR7, that made up naive CD8 cells, with terminally differentiated effector memory CD45RA+ cells excluded. Sequencing was done on a sample of naive CD8+ T cells from PBMCs. The receptor was derived from a man aged 18-30 years in good health. Some clones in this sample may be carry-over from other donors' samples. The rearrangement uses TRBV5-1 and TRBJ1-1; 8 nucleotides agree with TRBD1. As DNA, the CDR3 is TGCGCCAGCAGCTTGGCCATCAGGGGGCATACTGAAGCTTTCTTT. Translated, it gives CASSLAIRGHTEAFF. The whole variable domain, remainder taken from reference TRBV5-1 and TRBJ1-1, is KAGVTQTPRYLIKTRGQQVTLSCSPISGHRSVSWYQQTPGQGLQFLFEYFSETQRNKGNFPGRFSGRQFSNSRSEMNVSTLELGDSALYLCASSLAIRGHTEAFFGQGTRLTVV.